These 17 T cell receptor beta chains were all obtained from the same sample, sequenced in a study of CD8 T cells in Susac syndrome. Random hexamers were used to reverse transcribe the RNA input (0.5 to 1 ug). TCRdb reprocessed the immunoSEQ multiplex PCR reads with MiXCR, giving one entry per CDR3 protein. The sample lists over 150,000 distinct CDR3 sequences, around 94% occurring once. The specimen sequenced was CD4+ T cells from PBMCs. The source of these receptors is a human donor with Susac syndrome.

This chain links TRBV3-1 with TRBJ1-2; D remains unclear. There are 12 residues in the CDR3. Germline V gene sequence: CDR1 LGHDT, CDR2 YNNKEL (reference sequence). The germline V and J ends were trimmed by 1 base and 8 bases, with 8 bases remaining between them. CDR3 sequence (DNA): TGTGCCAGCAGCCAAGGTCCTAAAGGCTACACCTTC. Protein product: CASSQGPKGYTF.

This chain links TRBV19 with TRBJ2-1, with 13 bases identical to TRBD2. The CDR3 length is 17 residues. The V gene end was trimmed by 5 bases and the J gene end by 6 bases; junction bases not matched to a gene: 10. In germline, CDR1 is LNHDA, CDR2 SQIVND (reference sequence). DNA for the CDR3: TGTGCCAGTAGTGTACAACTAGCGGGAGGGTTAGGCAATGAGCAGTTCTTC. As protein: CASSVQLAGGLGNEQFF.

The rearrangement links TRBV12-3 or TRBV12-4 to TRBJ2-7, with D perhaps matching TRBD2 (5 bases). The CDR3 spans 14 residues. V was shortened by 5 bases and J by 7 bases, with 18 bases between the two germline ends. The CDR3 bases are TGTGCCAGCAGTGACACAACTAAAACGGGGGAGCAGTACTTC. Amino acid sequence: CASSDTTKTGEQYF.

The chain combines TRBV30 with TRBJ1-6, with D tentatively TRBD1 (6 bases). The CDR3 loop spans 12 amino acids. The V end was cut by 4 bases, the J end by 9 bases, with 10 bases between. Germline CDR1 is GTSNPN and CDR2 is SVGIG (reference sequence). The CDR3 region has the DNA TGTGCCTGGACCAGGGGTAGTTCACCCCTCCACTTT. Translated, it gives CAWTRGSSPLHF. Together with reference TRBV30 and TRBJ1-6, the CDR3 gives the full variable domain: SQTIHQWPATLVQPVGSPLSLECTVEGTSNPNLYWYRQAAGRGLQLLFYSVGIGQISSEVPQNLSASRPQDRQFILSSKKLLLSDSGFYLCAWTRGSSPLHFGNGTRLTVT.

The chain recombines TRBV5-4 with TRBJ2-3, with TRBD2 matching over 14 bases. The CDR3 has 17 amino acids. Germline values: CDR1 SGHNT, CDR2 YYREEE (reference sequence). Trimming cost V 0 bases and J 4 bases; bases outside gene matches: 4. The CDR3 here is CASSLVPTSGGADTQYF. CDR3 in DNA: TGTGCCAGCAGCTTGGTCCCGACTAGCGGGGGGGCAGATACGCAGTATTTT.

The chain couples TRBV20-1 to TRBJ2-1, with TRBD1 matching over 9 bases. With 5 bases clipped from V and 7 bases from J, the junction kept 3 bases outside the gene matches. The CDR3 has 12 amino acids. Germline-derived CDR1 and CDR2 are DFQATT and SNEGSKA (reference sequence). The chain's CDR3 is CSAGQGLNEQFF. Here the CDR3 DNA reads TGCAGTGCTGGACAGGGGTTGAATGAGCAGTTCTTC.

This clonotype was detected once. The chain joins TRBV20-1 to TRBJ2-7, with 7 nucleotides matching TRBD2. The CDR3 extends over 12 amino acids. With 6 bases clipped from V and 5 bases from J, the junction kept 7 bases outside the gene matches. Germline V gene data show CDR1 as DFQATT and CDR2 as SNEGSKA (reference sequence). The CDR3 protein is CSAAETSNEQYF. CDR3 DNA sequence: TGCAGTGCGGCGGAGACTAGCAACGAGCAGTACTTC.

The V gene is TRBV6-5, the J gene TRBJ1-5; the D is unclear. The V and J ends lost 0 bases and 1 base respectively, with 4 bases between them. CDR3 length equals 14 residues. Germline CDR1 and CDR2: MNHEY and SVGAGI. DNA of the CDR3: TGTGCCAGCAGTTACTCCAGCAGCAATCAGCCCCAGCATTTT. Amino acids: CASSYSSSNQPQHF.

The CDR3 here is CASRRGTTDEQYF. The CDR3 nucleotides read TGTGCCAGCAGACGGGGGACGACGGACGAGCAGTACTTC. The chain recombines TRBV28 with TRBJ2-7; tentatively, D is TRBD2 (6 bases). V was pared by 6 bases and J by 5 bases, with 14 bases between. The length of the CDR3 is 13 residues. CDR1 and CDR2 from the germline V gene are MDHEN and SYDVKM.

This rearrangement joins TRBV29-1 to TRBJ2-2, with 10 positions matching TRBD2. The germline V gene encodes CDR1 SQVTM and CDR2 ANQGSEA. The CDR3 has 15 amino acids. V was pared by 6 bases and J by 7 bases, with 11 bases of the junction left unmatched. The CDR3 DNA sequence: TGCAGCGTGGATAGCGGGAGGACGTCCGGCGGGGAGCTGTTTTTT. Encoded protein: CSVDSGRTSGGELFF.

The J gene is TRBJ2-2, the V gene TRBV3-1, with D possibly matching TRBD1 (5 bases). V was clipped by 2 bases and J by 4 bases, with 17 bases between them. Germline V lookup: CDR1 LGHDT, CDR2 YNNKEL (reference sequence). There are 17 residues in the CDR3. CDR3 protein: CASSQLQEPRVTGELFF. CDR3 DNA sequence: TGTGCCAGCAGCCAACTACAGGAACCGCGTGTCACCGGGGAGCTGTTTTTT.

V gene TRBV29-1 combines with J gene TRBJ2-3; no reliable D call. Trimming took off 6 bases at V and 2 bases at J, with 12 bases between the two ends. Germline assignment: CDR1 SQVTM and CDR2 ANQGSEA. The CDR3 covers 13 residues. CDR3 protein: CSVLPVNTDTQYF. The CDR3 region has the DNA TGCAGCGTATTGCCAGTAAACACAGATACGCAGTATTTT.

V and J are TRBV5-1 and TRBJ2-7; 8 positions match TRBD1. Per germline, CDR1 SGHRS and CDR2 YFSETQ. The V gene end was trimmed by 4 bases and the J gene end by 2 bases; junction bases not matched to a gene: 2. This CDR3 region has 13 residues. The CDR3 reads CASSLTGAYEQYF. In DNA form, the CDR3 reads TGCGCCAGCAGCCTGACAGGGGCCTACGAGCAGTACTTC.

This chain connects TRBV18 to TRBJ1-1; D not resolved. V lost 5 bases and J 3 bases, leaving 16 bases between the germline ends. Germline V gene lookup returns CDR1 KGHSH and CDR2 LQKENI. The CDR3 has 15 amino acids. The CDR3 bases are TGTGCCAGCTCAAAAACAGCCCCGGGAGACACTGAAGCTTTCTTT. Its protein product is CASSKTAPGDTEAFF.

This chain joins TRBV7-9 and TRBJ1-1; perhaps TRBD1 as D (6 bases). This CDR3 contains 13 residues. Looked up from germline, CDR1 is SEHNR and CDR2 is FQNEAQ (reference sequence). Trimming cost V 8 bases and J 0 bases, with 10 bases left between them. CDR3 sequence (DNA): TGTGCCAGCGGGCGGGGGCTGAACACTGAAGCTTTCTTT. As protein: CASGRGLNTEAFF.

V gene TRBV29-1 combines with J gene TRBJ2-5; D might be TRBD2 (5 bases). The germline CDR1 and CDR2 sequences are SQVTM and ANQGSEA. CDR3 length: 13 residues. The V end was cut by 2 bases, the J end by 5 bases, with 12 bases between. CDR3 sequence reads: CSVESTRAETQYF. The DNA of the CDR3 is TGCAGCGTTGAAAGTACTAGGGCGGAGACCCAGTACTTC.

This chain joins TRBV20-1 and TRBJ2-1; TRBD2 matches at 11 bases. The CDR3 is 15 amino acids. J lost 4 bases, V lost 6 bases, and 8 bases had no gene match. Germline CDR1 is DFQATT and CDR2 is SNEGSKA (reference sequence). The CDR3 sequence: CSARSGTSGYNEQFF. As DNA, the CDR3 is TGCAGTGCGAGATCCGGGACTAGCGGATACAATGAGCAGTTCTTC.